This T cell receptor (beta chain) emerged from a study of siplizumab effects on memory and regulatory T cells. TCRdb keeps only in-frame clones here, not all; method: immunoSEQ multiplex PCR. The sample holds 97,000 or so clones, about 94% seen once. The length of the CDR3 is 13 residues. With 6 bases removed from V and 6 bases from J, the gap between germline ends came to 14 bases. CDR1 is SQVTM and CDR2 is ANQGSEA in the germline V gene. A note on this clone: Its antigen is currently unknown.

Whole-study results and caveats: It seemed that naive T cells were more diverse than memory cells and were major contributors to the alloresponse. Only a minority of proliferating CD4+ or CD8+ clones had an assignable naive or memory phenotype, with roughly 75-97% lacking one.

The origin of this receptor is a human donor in good health. The sequenced material came from CD4+ T cells sorted from blood. This chain joins TRBV29-1 and TRBJ2-2, with D tentatively TRBD1 (5 bases). The CDR3, as DNA: TGCAGCGTGGTCCAGGGTAGGGCCGGGGAGCTGTTTTTT. Translation: CSVVQGRAGELFF.